This paragraph reports one TCR beta chain. The sample is drawn from a study of blood T cell repertoires in COVID-19. TCRdb keeps only in-frame clones here, not all; method: immunoSEQ multiplex PCR. Altogether 450,000 or so clones are present, roughly 91% being singletons, with the ten largest covering 0.6% to 0.7%. The J segment lost 0 bases and the V segment lost 5 bases, leaving 10 bases of the junction unmatched. Germline CDR1 SGHVS, CDR2 FQNEAQ. This CDR3 is built from 17 residues. The source of this sequence is a man between 18 and 35 years old who had recovered from COVID-19. The material sequenced was PBMCs or T cells enriched from blood (not recorded which). V and J are TRBV7-8 and TRBJ1-5, with 7 bases lining up with TRBD1. The CDR3 loop is CASSETGLGYSNQPQHF. CDR3 nucleotide sequence: TGTGCCAGCAGCGAGACAGGGTTAGGGTATAGCAATCAGCCCCAGCATTTT.